This T cell receptor beta chain comes out of a study of memory CD4+ T cells and cytomegalovirus serostatus. In the authors' workflow: After removing out-of-frame reads, around 2.2 million distinct TCRbeta sequences remained. The repertoire was sequenced with immunoSEQ multiplex PCR; TCRdb's copy has only in-frame clones and lacks some. The D gene and trimming were derived from the DNA, and the V and J assignments and clone size from that table. The sample lists under 50,000 clones; around three quarters were seen once. This clone was seen only once. Antigen unknown. The sort gate was single viable CD3+CD4+CD8-CD45RO+ cells for memory CD4+ T cells. Positive selection with CD4 microbeads enriched total CD4+ T cells. General study points: About two fifths of the roughly 150 known CMV-associated TCRbeta sequences appeared in CD4+ memory.

Sequenced material: memory CD4+ T cells from blood. The sequence derives from an adult in good health and CMV-seropositive.

In DNA form, the CDR3 reads TGTGCCAGCAGCTTATCGGGTTGGGGGTGGGAGGGCCCGACAGATACGCAGTATTTT. Its translation: CASSLSGWGWEGPTDTQYF. The genes are TRBV7-2 and TRBJ2-3; 7 bases map to TRBD2. The CDR3 is 19 residues long. With V trimmed by 2 bases and J by 3 bases, 17 bases remained unmatched. Germline values: CDR1 SGHTA, CDR2 FQGNSA.